The present T cell receptor beta chain was sequenced within a study of graft-versus-host responses after intestinal transplantation. Study summary: Recipients had multivisceral, liver-intestinal, or isolated intestinal transplants.

Method: immunoSEQ multiplex PCR; TCRdb's copy keeps in-frame clones and lacks some. Among 6,000 to 9,000 clones listed, around a third were seen once. Study findings and constraints: The recipient marrow held GvH clones, and some of them showed up first in ileum or blood. Allografts of one patient group, those with graft-donor T cell macrochimerism, had high graft-versus-host to host-versus-graft clonal ratios.

Co-plated with 200,000 CFSE-labeled responder cells were 200,000 irradiated, violet-dye-labeled stimulator cells. CDR3 length: 15 residues. Deletions cut 0 bases from V and 5 bases from J, with 14 bases between. CDR1 is LGHNA, CDR2 YSLEER, per germline. The specimen was alloreactive CD8+ T cells from a mixed lymphocyte reaction culture, collected before transplantation. Noted subset: CFSE-low proliferating T cells sorted from approximately six-day pre-transplant mixed lymphocyte reaction (GvH or HvG direction). This TCR was recovered from a human patient who was an organ donor for intestinal transplantation. The rearrangement links TRBV4-3 to TRBJ2-7; D possibly corresponds to TRBD2 (6 bases). The CDR3 DNA is TGCGCCAGCAGCCAAGATTTCCGAGGAGGGGACGAGCAGTACTTC. Residues: CASSQDFRGGDEQYF.